These T cell receptor beta chains were read from a single sample in a study of T cell responses to AZD1222 COVID-19 vaccine. The assay was immunoSEQ multiplex PCR, and TCRdb's table has in-frame clones only and misses some. The sample lists approximately 120,000 clones, 70% to 90% occurring once. Sequences were derived from peripheral blood, sampled 28 days after the second AZD1222 dose. Receptors were obtained from an adult who received the AZD1222 COVID-19 vaccine. The CDR3 runs from the conserved cysteine through the conserved F or W. The D gene is left open where the match is weak. For some rows the clone size is stated as once, few or many, or as a class when expanded; others skip it.

cdr3_aa cdr3_nt d_call j_call v_call clone_size
CASSLGGREFPDTQYF TGTGCCAGCAGCTTAGGAGGGCGGGAGTTTCCAGATACGCAGTATTTT TRBD2 TRBJ2-3 TRBV11-3 NA
CASSGRGRTNEKLFF TGTGCCAGCAGCGGCAGGGGGCGGACTAATGAAAAACTGTTTTTT TRBD1 TRBJ1-4 TRBV6-5 NA
CASSLKPSADTQYF TGTGCCAGCAGCTTAAAGCCTAGCGCAGATACGCAGTATTTT NA TRBJ2-3 TRBV11-2 NA
CASSQGPSSDNFAEQYF TGTGCCAGCAGCCAAGGGCCGAGTAGCGACAATTTTGCCGAGCAGTACTTC NA TRBJ2-7 TRBV3-1/TRBV3-2 NA
CASSYSGEGNQPQHF TGTGCCAGCAGTTACTCCGGGGAAGGGAATCAGCCCCAGCATTTT NA TRBJ1-5 TRBV6-2/TRBV6-3 NA
CASSQGRDRNTEAFF TGCGCCAGCAGCCAAGGCCGGGACAGGAACACTGAAGCTTTCTTT TRBD1 TRBJ1-1 TRBV4-1 NA
CSAGHNTGELFF TGCAGCGCGGGACACAACACCGGGGAGCTGTTTTTT NA TRBJ2-2 TRBV29-1 NA
CASSLAQLNYGYTF TGTGCCAGCAGTTTGGCCCAATTAAACTATGGCTACACCTTC NA TRBJ1-2 TRBV28 NA
CASSVEAAKPQHF TGTGCCAGCAGCGTAGAGGCGGCAAAACCCCAGCATTTT NA TRBJ1-5 TRBV9 NA
CASSLGSTDTQYF TGTGCCAGCAGCTTAGGGAGCACAGATACGCAGTATTTT NA TRBJ2-3 TRBV7-7 NA
CASSLMKAGRNTGELFF TGTGCCAGCAGCTTAATGAAGGCGGGGAGAAACACCGGGGAGCTGTTTTTT NA TRBJ2-2 TRBV11-3 NA
CASLTDEGLGYTF TGTGCCAGTTTGACTGATGAGGGCTTGGGCTACACCTTC NA TRBJ1-2 TRBV19 NA
CASGLAGGGQGMETQYF TGTGCTAGTGGTTTGGCAGGAGGCGGACAGGGGATGGAGACCCAGTACTTC TRBD1 TRBJ2-5 TRBV12-5 NA
CASSQDLTYNSPLHF TGCGCCAGCAGCCAAGATCTGACCTATAATTCACCCCTCCACTTT NA TRBJ1-6 TRBV4-3 NA
CASGGRQTPSEAFF TGTGCCAGCGGGGGAAGGCAAACACCTAGCGAAGCTTTCTTT NA TRBJ1-1 TRBV5-4 NA
CSVELRDNEQFF TGCAGCGTTGAATTGAGAGACAATGAGCAGTTCTTC NA TRBJ2-1 TRBV29-1 NA
CASSYERGGADEDTQYF TGTGCCAGCAGTTACGAGAGGGGGGGGGCAGACGAAGATACGCAGTATTTT NA TRBJ2-3 TRBV6-2/TRBV6-3 NA
CASLYGHRSYNEQFF TGTGCCAGCCTATACGGCCACCGCTCCTACAATGAGCAGTTCTTC NA TRBJ2-1 TRBV5-7 NA
CASSPRQDVEQYF TGTGCCAGCTCACCAAGACAGGACGTCGAGCAGTACTTC NA TRBJ2-7 TRBV18 NA
CASSDRTSGRATGELFF TGTGCCAGCAGCGATAGGACTAGCGGGAGAGCGACCGGGGAGCTGTTTTTT TRBD2 TRBJ2-2 TRBV7-9 NA
CASSYNQGAVGYTF TGTGCCAGCAGTTATAACCAGGGGGCGGTAGGCTACACCTTC TRBD1 TRBJ1-2 TRBV6-5 once
CASSSPGLWTGELFF TGTGCCAGCAGCTCCCCAGGTCTTTGGACCGGGGAGCTGTTTTTT NA TRBJ2-2 TRBV5-4 NA
CASSDRDRGHEQYF TGTGCCAGCAGCGACCGGGACAGGGGTCACGAGCAGTACTTC TRBD1 TRBJ2-7 TRBV9 NA
CASSLRTGEWTYEQYF TGCGCCAGCAGCTTGCGGACAGGGGAATGGACCTACGAGCAGTACTTC TRBD1 TRBJ2-7 TRBV5-1 once
CASSQNGQGAGELFF TGTGCCAGCAGCCAAAACGGACAGGGGGCCGGGGAGCTGTTTTTT TRBD1 TRBJ2-2 TRBV3-1/TRBV3-2 NA
CASAGTRVGNEQFF TGCGCCAGCGCGGGGACTAGGGTTGGTAATGAGCAGTTCTTC TRBD2 TRBJ2-1 TRBV5-1 NA
CASSHYGQPQHF TGTGCCAGCAGCCACTACGGCCAGCCCCAGCATTTT NA TRBJ1-5 TRBV6-2/TRBV6-3 NA
CASSPFVTGSQSEKLFF TGTGCCAGCAGCCCTTTTGTTACGGGATCGCAAAGTGAAAAACTGTTTTTT NA TRBJ1-4 TRBV6-2/TRBV6-3 NA
CASTLPVRQGNYGYTF TGTGCCAGCACCCTTCCCGTGAGACAGGGCAACTATGGCTACACCTTC TRBD1 TRBJ1-2 TRBV28 NA
CASSSYLTQPGSGELFF TGTGCCAGCAGTTCGTATCTGACGCAGCCAGGGTCCGGGGAGCTGTTTTTT NA TRBJ2-2 TRBV27 once
CASSRDENTEAFF TGTGCCAGCAGTCGGGACGAGAACACTGAAGCTTTCTTT NA TRBJ1-1 TRBV6-5 NA
CASSEWQDQPQHF TGTGCCAGCAGTGAATGGCAGGATCAGCCCCAGCATTTT NA TRBJ1-5 TRBV6-4 NA
CASSSSGLLYNEQFF TGTGCCAGCAGCTCATCGGGACTGCTATACAATGAGCAGTTCTTC NA TRBJ2-1 TRBV7-2 NA
CASSFTSGGASSYEQYF TGTGCCAGCAGCTTCACTAGCGGGGGGGCGAGCTCCTACGAGCAGTACTTC TRBD2 TRBJ2-7 TRBV11-2 NA
CATNHFGPTDTQYF TGTGCCACCAATCATTTCGGGCCGACAGATACGCAGTATTTT NA TRBJ2-3 TRBV7-9 NA
CASRDSPGGLNEKLFF TGCGCCAGCAGGGATTCCCCGGGAGGCCTAAATGAAAAACTGTTTTTT NA TRBJ1-4 TRBV4-3 NA
CASSQVAGEIGDTQYF TGTGCCAGCAGCCAAGTAGCGGGGGAAATAGGAGATACGCAGTATTTT TRBD2 TRBJ2-3 TRBV4-2 NA
CASSPTDAGELFF TGTGCCAGCAGCCCCACAGATGCCGGGGAGCTGTTTTTT NA TRBJ2-2 TRBV9 NA
CSGRTFYEQYF TGCAGCGGGAGGACTTTCTACGAGCAGTACTTC NA TRBJ2-7 TRBV29-1 NA
CASSLRGTGNNSPLHF TGTGCCAGCAGTTTGAGGGGGACGGGTAATAATTCACCCCTCCACTTT NA TRBJ1-6 TRBV28 NA
CASSLELAQGAGGYTF TGTGCCAGCAGCTTAGAATTGGCGCAGGGGGCTGGTGGCTACACCTTC TRBD1 TRBJ1-2 TRBV7-2 NA
CASSQGGDIDTQYF TGTGCCAGCAGCCAAGGGGGAGACATAGATACGCAGTATTTT NA TRBJ2-3 TRBV3-1/TRBV3-2 NA
CASSYAGTDRYGYTF TGTGCCAGCAGTTACGCTGGGACTGATCGATATGGCTACACCTTC NA TRBJ1-2 TRBV6-5 NA
CASSQGDRVGKLFF TGCGCCAGCAGCCAGGGGGACAGGGTGGGAAAACTGTTTTTT TRBD1 TRBJ1-4 TRBV4-3 NA
CAWSVTKFLLANYGYTF TGTGCCTGGAGTGTAACGAAGTTTCTTTTAGCTAACTATGGCTACACCTTC NA TRBJ1-2 TRBV30 once
CASSSGGRIFAFF TGTGCCAGCAGCTCTGGGGGGCGCATTTTCGCTTTCTTT NA TRBJ1-1 TRBV7-8 NA